These 2 T cell receptor beta chains came from one sample sequenced in a study of T cells after yellow fever vaccination. TCRdb re-called the 5' RACE reads through MiXCR, storing one row per CDR3 protein. Among approximately 340,000 distinct CDR3 sequences listed, 8.7% were seen once. Here the sequenced sample was PBMCs, taken on the day of the first yellow fever vaccination. The origin of the receptors is a young man who received the YFV17D yellow fever vaccine.

This clonotype was counted only a few times. The junction does not match germline at one end; this may be a read error. The CDR3 protein is CSVEAGWSRETQYF. The CDR3 DNA is TGCAGCGTTGAAGCTGGATGGAGTAGGGAGACTCAGTACTTC. V gene TRBV29-1 combines with J gene TRBJ2-5; D is possibly TRBD2 (5 bases). This CDR3 comprises 14 residues. The germline gives CDR1 SQVTM, CDR2 ANQGSEA.

This clonotype has just a few counts. J is TRBJ2-6 and V is TRBV12-3 or TRBV12-4; D gene ambiguous. The CDR3 spans 14 residues. Trimming took off 8 bases at V and 2 bases at J, with 10 bases between the two ends. CDR3 nucleotide sequence: TGTGCCAGCTCCCGGGCAGCTGGGGCCAACGTCCTGACTTTC. It translates to CASSRAAGANVLTF.